This TCR beta chain was recovered during a study of blood T cell repertoires in COVID-19. The CDR3 is made up of 14 amino acids. Trimming at V came to 6 bases and at J to 1 base, leaving 6 bases not matched to a gene. Germline CDR1 SQVTM, CDR2 ANQGSEA. Repertoires were generated with immunoSEQ multiplex PCR, while TCRdb's copy carries only in-frame clones and drops some. This sample yields 200,000 to 250,000 clones, of which roughly 88% are seen a single time; approximately 2% belongs to the top ten. The chain uses TRBV29-1 and TRBJ1-1; 9 bases map to TRBD1. The receptor was derived from a man aged 25-40 years who had recovered from COVID-19. Specimen: peripheral blood. CDR3 protein: CSVGRGQGNTEAFF. Written as DNA, the CDR3 is TGCAGCGTGGGAAGGGGACAGGGGAACACTGAAGCTTTCTTT.